The rows below give T cell receptor beta chains drawn from one sample of a study of blood T cell repertoires in COVID-19. Sequencing used immunoSEQ multiplex PCR; TCRdb keeps in-frame clones, though not all of them. The sample carries approximately 400,000 clones, about nine tenths recorded once. The sequenced sample was PBMCs or T cells enriched from blood (not recorded which). All receptors derive from a woman in her thirties or forties who had been exposed to COVID-19. CDR3s include the opening cysteine and the closing phenylalanine or tryptophan. A D gene is named only where the DNA matches it firmly. Size is stated for part of the rows, as once, few or many counts, or as a class when the clone is expanded.

clone_size d_call j_call v_call cdr3_aa cdr3_nt
. . TRBJ2-7 TRBV15 CATSDGAVEQYF TGTGCCACCAGCGATGGGGCGGTGGAACAGTACTTC
. TRBD1 TRBJ2-1 TRBV24-1 CATSDPKRDRGPYNEQFF TGTGCCACCAGTGATCCGAAACGGGACAGGGGACCCTACAATGAGCAGTTCTTC
. TRBD1 TRBJ1-6 TRBV7-6 CASSLASGGQGYSPLHF TGTGCCAGCAGCTTAGCCTCCGGGGGACAGGGATATTCACCCCTCCACTTT
. . TRBJ1-6 TRBV21-1 CASSNCTALHF TGTGCCAGCAGCAACTGTACAGCCCTCCACTTT
. . TRBJ1-6 TRBV9 CASSAYNSPLHF TGTGCCAGCAGCGCGTATAATTCACCCCTCCACTTT
once . TRBJ2-3 TRBV3-1/TRBV3-2 CASSQGVGTDTQYF TGTGCCAGCAGCCAAGGCGTCGGCACAGATACGCAGTATTTT
. . TRBJ1-5 TRBV6-5 CASKRGTAKEGPQHF TGTGCCAGCAAACGTGGGACCGCCAAGGAGGGGCCCCAGCATTTT
many TRBD2 TRBJ2-1 TRBV7-3 CASSPQGLNNEQFF TGTGCCAGCAGCCCCCAGGGACTAAACAATGAGCAGTTCTTC
. . TRBJ1-4 TRBV5-5 CASSPIGASNEKLFF TGTGCCAGCAGCCCTATAGGGGCCTCTAATGAAAAACTGTTTTTT
. . TRBJ2-2 TRBV7-9 CASSLRAMNTGELFF TGTGCCAGCAGCTTACGCGCCATGAACACCGGGGAGCTGTTTTTT
. . TRBJ1-2 TRBV5-6 CASNLGGLGRGDHGYTF TGTGCCAGCAACTTGGGCGGGTTAGGTCGGGGTGATCATGGCTACACCTTC
. TRBD2 TRBJ2-1 TRBV5-6 CASSISGGRYNEQFF TGTGCCAGCAGCATTAGCGGGGGGCGCTACAATGAGCAGTTCTTC
. TRBD2 TRBJ2-7 TRBV27 CASSGPLRGVHEQYF TGTGCCAGCAGCGGACCCTTGCGGGGGGTACACGAGCAGTACTTC
. TRBD1 TRBJ1-2 TRBV24-1 CATSGRETGTRWSGYTF TGTGCCACCAGTGGGAGGGAGACAGGGACACGGTGGAGTGGCTACACCTTC
. . TRBJ1-5 TRBV19 CASIDRRANYQPQHF TGTGCCAGTATAGACAGGCGCGCTAACTATCAGCCCCAGCATTTT
. . TRBJ2-7 TRBV12-3/TRBV12-4 CASSYQGEQYF TGTGCCAGCAGTTACCAGGGCGAGCAGTACTTC
. TRBD2 TRBJ2-5 TRBV9 CASSVGLAGVETQYF TGTGCCAGCAGCGTAGGGCTAGCGGGAGTTGAGACCCAGTACTTC
. . TRBJ2-1 TRBV5-8 CASSSPWAGKFF TGTGCCAGCAGTTCCCCATGGGCCGGCAAGTTCTTC
once TRBD1 TRBJ1-1 TRBV19 CARQLAQGASSNTEAFF TGTGCCAGACAATTGGCACAGGGGGCTTCATCGAACACTGAAGCTTTCTTT
. . TRBJ1-5 TRBV30 CAWSREGNQPQHF TGTGCCTGGAGTAGGGAGGGAAATCAGCCCCAGCATTTT
. TRBD1 TRBJ1-6 TRBV24-1 CATRVDRATSSYNSPLHF TGTGCCACCAGGGTAGACAGGGCGACTAGCTCCTATAATTCACCCCTCCACTTT
. . TRBJ2-7 TRBV7-2 CASSLNWQNYEQYF TGTGCCAGCAGCTTAAATTGGCAGAACTACGAGCAGTACTTC
. TRBD2 TRBJ2-1 TRBV23-1 CASSQKFRPSGRISYNEQFF TGCGCCAGCAGTCAAAAGTTTCGGCCTAGCGGGAGAATCTCCTACAATGAGCAGTTCTTC
. TRBD2 TRBJ2-3 TRBV7-2 CASSLRAGGIRNTQYF TGTGCCAGCAGCTTACGGGCGGGGGGGATTAGAAATACGCAGTATTTT
. . TRBJ1-1 TRBV11-1 CAARTVNTEAFF TGTGCCGCCAGGACAGTGAACACTGAAGCTTTCTTT
. TRBD1 TRBJ1-2 TRBV4-1 CASSQAPPGGRGYTF TGCGCCAGCAGCCAAGCCCCCCCAGGGGGAAGGGGCTACACCTTC
. . TRBJ1-4 TRBV5-5 CASSKRTPATNEKLFF TGTGCCAGCAGCAAAAGGACACCCGCAACTAATGAAAAACTGTTTTTT
. TRBD2 TRBJ2-3 TRBV11-2 CASSFRGRGMSTDTQYF TGTGCCAGCAGCTTCCGAGGGCGGGGGATGAGCACAGATACGCAGTATTTT
. . TRBJ2-7 TRBV2 CASSDTSLDRSEQYF TGTGCCAGCAGTGATACAAGCCTGGACAGAAGCGAGCAGTACTTC
. TRBD1 TRBJ1-6 TRBV20-1 CSASTGTDVYNSPLHF TGCAGTGCTAGTACCGGGACAGACGTCTATAATTCACCCCTCCACTTT
. TRBD1 TRBJ1-1 TRBV5-1 CASSPLGDRIPFF TGCGCCAGCAGCCCCCTGGGGGACAGGATACCTTTCTTT
. . TRBJ1-2 TRBV6-2/TRBV6-3 CASSYDRGGFEGYTF TGTGCCAGCAGTTACGATCGAGGTGGTTTCGAGGGCTACACCTTC
. . TRBJ2-2 TRBV2 CASTRLANTGELFF TGTGCCAGCACTAGACTAGCGAACACCGGGGAGCTGTTTTTT
once TRBD1 TRBJ1-3 TRBV12-5 CASGLGDRRSGNTIYF TGTGCTAGTGGTCTGGGGGACAGGCGCTCTGGAAACACCATATATTTT
. TRBD1 TRBJ1-2 TRBV7-9 CASSVVQGLYGYTF TGTGCCAGCAGCGTGGTACAGGGGCTCTATGGCTACACCTTC
. . TRBJ2-3 TRBV12-3/TRBV12-4 CASSLIADTQYF TGTGCCAGCAGTTTAATAGCGGATACGCAGTATTTT
. . TRBJ2-3 TRBV3-1/TRBV3-2 CASRGAGTDTQYF TGTGCCAGCAGGGGGGCCGGCACAGATACGCAGTATTTT
. . TRBJ1-1 TRBV18 CASSPGGGVKAFF TGTGCCAGCTCACCGGGAGGCGGGGTTAAAGCTTTCTTT
once . TRBJ2-2 TRBV30 CAWSKGGLSTGELFF TGTGCCTGGAGTAAGGGAGGACTTAGCACCGGGGAGCTGTTTTTT
. . TRBJ2-3 TRBV18 CASSPPSGTDTQYF TGTGCCAGCTCACCACCGTCGGGGACAGATACGCAGTATTTT
. . TRBJ1-5 TRBV6-4 CASTTDEAGSPGGLEPQHF TGTGCCAGCACAACCGATGAGGCAGGCTCGCCCGGGGGACTGGAGCCCCAGCATTTT
few . TRBJ2-2 TRBV3-1/TRBV3-2 CASSPLGSSYPGELFF TGTGCCAGCAGCCCCCTAGGGAGTAGCTACCCCGGGGAGCTGTTTTTT
. TRBD1 TRBJ2-7 TRBV7-2 CASRLTGVYEQYF TGTGCCAGCAGGCTAACAGGGGTCTACGAGCAGTACTTC
. . TRBJ1-3 TRBV20-1 CSASALRVRGNTIYF TGCAGTGCTAGTGCCCTCCGAGTGCGGGGAAACACCATATATTTT
. . TRBJ2-1 TRBV4-1 CASSQEGWASRNNEQFF TGCGCCAGCAGCCAAGAAGGTTGGGCTAGCCGAAACAATGAGCAGTTCTTC
. . TRBJ2-3 TRBV7-6 CASSLQGSASTDTQYF TGTGCCAGCAGCTTACAGGGGAGTGCTAGCACAGATACGCAGTATTTT
. TRBD1 TRBJ1-4 TRBV7-2 CASSLVGGNEKLFF TGTGCCAGCAGCTTAGTAGGGGGCAATGAAAAACTGTTTTTT